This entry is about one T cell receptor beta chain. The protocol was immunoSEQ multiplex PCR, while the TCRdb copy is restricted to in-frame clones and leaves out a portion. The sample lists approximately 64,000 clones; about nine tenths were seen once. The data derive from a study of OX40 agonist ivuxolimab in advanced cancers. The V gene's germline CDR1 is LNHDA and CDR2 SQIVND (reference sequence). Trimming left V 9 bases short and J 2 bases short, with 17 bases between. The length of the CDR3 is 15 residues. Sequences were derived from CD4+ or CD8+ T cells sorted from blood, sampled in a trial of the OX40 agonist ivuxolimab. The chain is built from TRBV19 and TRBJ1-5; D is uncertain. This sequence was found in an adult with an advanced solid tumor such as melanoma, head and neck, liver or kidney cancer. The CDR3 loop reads CASLKDVGGNQPQHF. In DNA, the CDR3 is TGTGCCAGCTTGAAGGACGTCGGAGGCAATCAGCCCCAGCATTTT.